One and the same sample provided the 3 T cell receptor beta chains below, sequenced in a study of shared clonotypes between healthy human individuals. Sequenced by immunoSEQ multiplex PCR; TCRdb stores in-frame clones only, minus some. The table records fewer than 3 million clones, 85% to 95% of them present only once. The sequenced sample was naive CD4+ T cells from PBMCs. This sample's subset: CD45RA+ positively selected. The receptors originated from a man between 18 and 35 years old in good health. Some clones in this sample may be carry-over from other donors' samples.

As regards this clone: The same CDR3 is also encoded by other DNA sequences in this sample. The rearrangement uses TRBV19 and TRBJ2-7; D is uncertain. The germline V gene encodes CDR1 LNHDA and CDR2 SQIVND (reference sequence). The V end was cut by 0 bases, the J end by 0 bases, with 6 bases between. The CDR3 contains 14 residues. This CDR3 is CASSIDGLSYEQYF. DNA of the CDR3: TGTGCCAGTAGTATAGACGGTCTCTCCTACGAGCAGTACTTC.

V is TRBV6-1 and J is TRBJ1-2; D ambiguous. Germline V gene sequence: CDR1 MNHNS, CDR2 SASEGT. Trimming took off 2 bases at V and 2 bases at J, with 9 bases between the two ends. This CDR3 contains 14 residues. CDR3 nucleotide sequence: TGTGCCAGCAGTGAACGTAGCACCAACTATGGCTACACCTTC. Translated: CASSERSTNYGYTF.

This chain joins TRBV10-1 and TRBJ2-1, with 9 bases identical to TRBD2. Germline CDR1 is WNHNN and CDR2 is SYGVQD (reference sequence). This CDR3 comprises 22 residues. J gave up 5 bases and V 0 bases, and 23 bases lay outside the gene matches. CDR3: CASSESESSHGGRGLEDNEQFF. In DNA, the CDR3 is TGCGCCAGCAGTGAGTCCGAAAGCTCTCACGGCGGGAGGGGGCTGGAGGACAATGAGCAGTTCTTC.